The entry that follows covers one TCR beta chain sequence. Its specificity is not known. This sample is drawn from a study of cytomegalovirus exposure and HLA in healthy donors. Study-wide points: After further analysis at a later stage, 16,951 TCR beta sequences were associated with HLA alleles at 0.05 false discovery rate. Judged likely to be a sequencing artifact was a cluster of highly shared sequence variants.

Samples came from healthy bone marrow donors. The PCR ran on 60 Vbeta and 13 Jbeta primers. Repertoires were generated with immunoSEQ multiplex PCR, while TCRdb's copy carries only in-frame clones and drops some. Of around 130,000 clones in the sample, nearly 85% were seen once. This CDR3 is 17 amino acids long. V gave up 2 bases and J gave up 5 bases, with 22 bases separating them. CDR1 and CDR2 (germline): MRHNA, SNTAGT. The chain employs TRBV6-4 and TRBJ2-7; possible D gene TRBD1, 5 bases. Sequenced input: PBMCs. This clonotype was sampled from a boy younger than 18 in good health and CMV-seronegative. CDR3 in DNA: TGTGCCAGCAGTGACCCCAACAGGAGTTCCTCCGAGGACGAGCAGTACTTC. Its translation: CASSDPNRSSSEDEQYF.